The rows below give T cell receptor beta chains drawn from one sample of a study of blood T cell repertoires in COVID-19. Measured with immunoSEQ multiplex PCR; TCRdb has only the in-frame clones, and not every one. The sample carries about 59,000 clones, less than 80% recorded once. Sequences were obtained from peripheral blood. The receptors were gathered from a man between 60 and 75 years old with acute or convalescent COVID-19. Each CDR3 is given with its conserved first and last residue. A D gene is named only where the DNA matches it firmly. Clone size is shown for a subset of rows, as once, few, many or a class of expanded clone.

D gene: TRBD2
clone size: .
J gene: TRBJ2-1
V gene: TRBV24-1
CDR3 DNA: TGTGCCACCAGTGATTATAGCGGGAGATTATACAATGAGCAGTTCTTC
CDR3 protein: CATSDYSGRLYNEQFF

D gene: .
clone size: .
J gene: TRBJ1-1
V gene: TRBV18
CDR3 DNA: TGTGCCAGCTCACCACTTTGGCTAGGGCAGTGGGGCGGAGACACTGAAGCTTTCTTT
CDR3 protein: CASSPLWLGQWGGDTEAFF

D gene: TRBD1
clone size: .
J gene: TRBJ2-7
V gene: TRBV7-8
CDR3 DNA: TGTGCCAGCAGCTTCGGACAGGGTGGTTCAGGGCAGTACTTC
CDR3 protein: CASSFGQGGSGQYF

D gene: TRBD2
clone size: .
J gene: TRBJ2-1
V gene: TRBV3-1/TRBV3-2
CDR3 DNA: TGTGCCAGCAGCCAATTGCTAGCGGGAGAAGGTGAGCAGTTCTTC
CDR3 protein: CASSQLLAGEGEQFF

D gene: .
clone size: .
J gene: TRBJ1-5
V gene: TRBV27
CDR3 DNA: TGTGCCAGCAGTTTAGAGGGCGGTCAGCCCCAGCATTTT
CDR3 protein: CASSLEGGQPQHF

D gene: TRBD2
clone size: .
J gene: TRBJ2-1
V gene: TRBV19
CDR3 DNA: TGTGCCAGTAGTCAAGGACTAGCGGGAGGGGATGAGCAGTTCTTC
CDR3 protein: CASSQGLAGGDEQFF

D gene: TRBD1
clone size: .
J gene: TRBJ1-2
V gene: TRBV10-2
CDR3 DNA: TGCGCCAGCAGTGAGGCCAGGGGGGTTTATGGCTACACCTTC
CDR3 protein: CASSEARGVYGYTF

D gene: TRBD2
clone size: .
J gene: TRBJ2-1
V gene: TRBV5-1
CDR3 DNA: TGCGCCAGCAGCATAAGACTAGCGGGAGAAGGTAGTGAGCAGTTCTTC
CDR3 protein: CASSIRLAGEGSEQFF

D gene: .
clone size: few
J gene: TRBJ1-1
V gene: TRBV11-2
CDR3 DNA: TGTGCCAGCAGCACCACGGAAAGGGCGGGCACTGAAGCTTTCTTT
CDR3 protein: CASSTTERAGTEAFF

D gene: .
clone size: once
J gene: TRBJ2-3
V gene: TRBV7-2
CDR3 DNA: TGTGCCAGCAGCTTAGAGTCCGCAACGGGTGCAGATACGCAGTATTTT
CDR3 protein: CASSLESATGADTQYF

D gene: .
clone size: .
J gene: TRBJ1-2
V gene: TRBV5-6
CDR3 DNA: TGTGCCAGCAGCTTGGCGGCGGGGAGAAGTGGCTACACCTTC
CDR3 protein: CASSLAAGRSGYTF

D gene: TRBD1
clone size: .
J gene: TRBJ2-7
V gene: TRBV5-6
CDR3 DNA: TGTGCCAGCAGCAGACCTGGGACAGGGGACTACGAGCAGTACTTC
CDR3 protein: CASSRPGTGDYEQYF

D gene: .
clone size: once
J gene: TRBJ1-5
V gene: TRBV3-1/TRBV3-2
CDR3 DNA: TGTGCCAGCAGCCAAGATTCCGTCCAGGGTGGTCAGCCCCAGCATTTT
CDR3 protein: CASSQDSVQGGQPQHF

D gene: .
clone size: .
J gene: TRBJ2-7
V gene: TRBV28
CDR3 DNA: TGTGCCAGCCCTGGACCCCGGCGGGGCTCCGGGGTCTACGAGCAGTACTTC
CDR3 protein: CASPGPRRGSGVYEQYF

D gene: .
clone size: few
J gene: TRBJ1-6
V gene: TRBV2
CDR3 DNA: TGTGCCAGCAGTGAGAGCCTAAATTCACCCCTCCACTTT
CDR3 protein: CASSESLNSPLHF

D gene: .
clone size: .
J gene: TRBJ1-1
V gene: TRBV4-2
CDR3 DNA: TGTGCCAGCAGCCAAAGAGAGAGTATCCCTGAAGCTTTCTTT
CDR3 protein: CASSQRESIPEAFF

D gene: TRBD1
clone size: .
J gene: TRBJ1-1
V gene: TRBV5-6
CDR3 DNA: TGTGCCAGCAGCTTATCCCGGGACAGGACGAACACTGAAGCTTTCTTT
CDR3 protein: CASSLSRDRTNTEAFF

D gene: TRBD1
clone size: few
J gene: TRBJ1-2
V gene: TRBV28
CDR3 DNA: TGTGCCAGCAGCCTCGACAGGGCCTATGGCTACACCTTC
CDR3 protein: CASSLDRAYGYTF

D gene: TRBD2
clone size: .
J gene: TRBJ2-5
V gene: TRBV12-3/TRBV12-4
CDR3 DNA: TGTGCCAGCCGGCCTAGCGGGAGTGAGACCCAGTACTTC
CDR3 protein: CASRPSGSETQYF

D gene: .
clone size: few
J gene: TRBJ2-5
V gene: TRBV27
CDR3 DNA: TGTGCCAGCAGTTTACTGATCAACTCGGAGACCCAGTACTTC
CDR3 protein: CASSLLINSETQYF

D gene: TRBD1
clone size: .
J gene: TRBJ1-6
V gene: TRBV4-2
CDR3 DNA: TGTGCCAGCAGCCAACGGGACAGGGATTCACCCCTCCACTTT
CDR3 protein: CASSQRDRDSPLHF

D gene: TRBD1
clone size: .
J gene: TRBJ1-5
V gene: TRBV19
CDR3 DNA: TGTGCCAGTAGTATAGGGCTGGCAGGGGGCTTTTTTAATCAGCCCCAGCATTTT
CDR3 protein: CASSIGLAGGFFNQPQHF

D gene: TRBD1
clone size: .
J gene: TRBJ1-2
V gene: TRBV6-5
CDR3 DNA: TGTGCCAGCGAGGGCGGGGGACAGGACTATGGCTACACCTTC
CDR3 protein: CASEGGGQDYGYTF

D gene: .
clone size: .
J gene: TRBJ1-5
V gene: TRBV2
CDR3 DNA: TGTGCCAGCACTAACAGGGTAGAGCCCCAGCATTTT
CDR3 protein: CASTNRVEPQHF

D gene: TRBD2
clone size: .
J gene: TRBJ2-5
V gene: TRBV7-9
CDR3 DNA: TGTGCCAGCAGCCGGGGGGAGCTAGCGGGAGGAAAAGAGACCCAGTACTTC
CDR3 protein: CASSRGELAGGKETQYF

D gene: TRBD2
clone size: .
J gene: TRBJ2-7
V gene: TRBV6-5
CDR3 DNA: TGTGCCACCCGGACTAGCGGCTACTACGAGCAGTACTTC
CDR3 protein: CATRTSGYYEQYF

D gene: TRBD2
clone size: once
J gene: TRBJ2-2
V gene: TRBV3-1/TRBV3-2
CDR3 DNA: TGTGCCAGCAGTCGACTAGCGGGTGCGAACACCGGGGAGCTGTTTTTT
CDR3 protein: CASSRLAGANTGELFF

D gene: TRBD2
clone size: .
J gene: TRBJ2-2
V gene: TRBV19
CDR3 DNA: TGTGCCAGTAGGGAGGAAACTAGCGGGAGAGGGGAGCTGTTTTTT
CDR3 protein: CASREETSGRGELFF

D gene: .
clone size: .
J gene: TRBJ1-6
V gene: TRBV19
CDR3 DNA: TGTGCCAGTAGTCCGACAGGAAATAGTTCACCCCTCCACTTT
CDR3 protein: CASSPTGNSSPLHF

D gene: .
clone size: .
J gene: TRBJ1-1
V gene: TRBV11-3
CDR3 DNA: TGTGCCAGCAGCCCAGCGCCCGGGGCTGAAGCTTTCTTT
CDR3 protein: CASSPAPGAEAFF

D gene: TRBD1
clone size: .
J gene: TRBJ1-1
V gene: TRBV28
CDR3 DNA: TGTGCCAGCAGTCCGAACAGGGGGAGAACTGAAGCTTTCTTT
CDR3 protein: CASSPNRGRTEAFF

D gene: TRBD1
clone size: .
J gene: TRBJ2-2
V gene: TRBV5-1
CDR3 DNA: TGCGCCAGCAGCTTATCCGGGACAGAGAACACCGGGGAGCTGTTTTTT
CDR3 protein: CASSLSGTENTGELFF

D gene: .
clone size: .
J gene: TRBJ1-1
V gene: TRBV2
CDR3 DNA: TGTGCCAGCAGCCTGGACTCGAACACTGAAGCTTTCTTT
CDR3 protein: CASSLDSNTEAFF

D gene: .
clone size: .
J gene: TRBJ2-7
V gene: TRBV6-2/TRBV6-3
CDR3 DNA: TGTGCCAGCAGTTACCCGGCAGGGCAGGGCGAGCAGTACTTC
CDR3 protein: CASSYPAGQGEQYF

D gene: .
clone size: .
J gene: TRBJ2-7
V gene: TRBV7-2
CDR3 DNA: TGTGCCACAAAACCAGGGGCTAGCGGAAATTACGAGCAGTACTTC
CDR3 protein: CATKPGASGNYEQYF

D gene: TRBD1
clone size: .
J gene: TRBJ1-5
V gene: TRBV5-6
CDR3 DNA: TGTGCCAGCAGCTTCCAGGGGGATCAGCCCCAGCATTTT
CDR3 protein: CASSFQGDQPQHF

D gene: .
clone size: few
J gene: TRBJ2-3
V gene: TRBV10-3
CDR3 DNA: TGTGCCATCAGTGGGGGGGGCGGCACAGATACGCAGTATTTT
CDR3 protein: CAISGGGGTDTQYF

D gene: TRBD1
clone size: .
J gene: TRBJ1-2
V gene: TRBV9
CDR3 DNA: TGTGCCAGCAGCCTGGGACAGGGATATGGCTACACCTTC
CDR3 protein: CASSLGQGYGYTF

D gene: .
clone size: .
J gene: TRBJ1-2
V gene: TRBV6-5
CDR3 DNA: TGTGCCGTTCGGAGGGGAGTCGGATGGGGCTACACCTTC
CDR3 protein: CAVRRGVGWGYTF

D gene: TRBD1
clone size: .
J gene: TRBJ1-2
V gene: TRBV14
CDR3 DNA: TGTGCCAGCAGCCAAGGGGGGACAGGAGGAGGCTACACCTTC
CDR3 protein: CASSQGGTGGGYTF

D gene: .
clone size: .
J gene: TRBJ1-1
V gene: TRBV11-3
CDR3 DNA: TGTGCCAGCAGCTTATCTATGAACACTGAAGCTTTCTTT
CDR3 protein: CASSLSMNTEAFF

D gene: TRBD1
clone size: .
J gene: TRBJ2-3
V gene: TRBV5-1
CDR3 DNA: TGCGCCAGCAACAAGGGACAGCTTGTAGCAGATACGCAGTATTTT
CDR3 protein: CASNKGQLVADTQYF

D gene: TRBD2
clone size: .
J gene: TRBJ2-1
V gene: TRBV7-6
CDR3 DNA: TGTGCCAGCAGCTTAAAGGGGACTAGCGGGAGTCGCGGCAATGAGCAGTTCTTC
CDR3 protein: CASSLKGTSGSRGNEQFF

D gene: TRBD1
clone size: .
J gene: TRBJ2-1
V gene: TRBV7-3
CDR3 DNA: TGTGCCAGCAGCCCCACAGGGGCTACGGTGGATGAGCAGTTCTTC
CDR3 protein: CASSPTGATVDEQFF

D gene: TRBD2
clone size: .
J gene: TRBJ2-7
V gene: TRBV10-3
CDR3 DNA: TGTGCCAGCCGCGGGTTGGGGGGGACGCTAGGGAACGAGCAGTACTTC
CDR3 protein: CASRGLGGTLGNEQYF

D gene: .
clone size: .
J gene: TRBJ1-3
V gene: TRBV7-8
CDR3 DNA: TGTGCCAGCAGCTCCAGGGTAATTCTGAACACCATATATTTT
CDR3 protein: CASSSRVILNTIYF

D gene: .
clone size: .
J gene: TRBJ1-2
V gene: TRBV27
CDR3 DNA: TGTGCCAGCAGTTTACTAGGGGACAATGGCTACACCTTC
CDR3 protein: CASSLLGDNGYTF

D gene: .
clone size: .
J gene: TRBJ1-1
V gene: TRBV5-1
CDR3 DNA: TGCGCCAGCAGCCGGAGCGTAGCCACTGAAGCTTTCTTT
CDR3 protein: CASSRSVATEAFF

D gene: .
clone size: .
J gene: TRBJ1-2
V gene: TRBV5-1
CDR3 DNA: TGCGCCAGCAGCTTGGACACGCCCAACTATGGCTACACCTTC
CDR3 protein: CASSLDTPNYGYTF

D gene: TRBD2
clone size: few
J gene: TRBJ2-1
V gene: TRBV2
CDR3 DNA: TGTGCCAGCAGTGTTGAAGGGGACTACTCCTACAATGAGCAGTTCTTC
CDR3 protein: CASSVEGDYSYNEQFF

D gene: .
clone size: .
J gene: TRBJ1-2
V gene: TRBV14
CDR3 DNA: TGTGCCAGCAGCCAAGACGGGGGAGGGCCTCATGGCTACACCTTC
CDR3 protein: CASSQDGGGPHGYTF